These 23 T cell receptor beta chains were all obtained from the same sample, sequenced in a study of blood T cell repertoires in COVID-19. Method: immunoSEQ multiplex PCR; TCRdb's copy keeps in-frame clones and lacks some. The sample holds approximately 380,000 clones, 85% seen once. What was sequenced was peripheral blood. The receptors were gathered from a woman aged 18-30 years with acute or convalescent COVID-19.

The rearrangement links TRBV6-5 to TRBJ1-1, with TRBD1 as a possible D gene (5 bases). Trimming removed 2 bases at V and 8 bases at J, with 6 bases between. This CDR3 contains 11 residues. The V gene's germline CDR1 is MNHEY and CDR2 SVGAGI. The CDR3 region has the DNA TGTGCCAGCAGTTACCGACAGGAAGCTTTCTTT. It specifies CASSYRQEAFF.

This clone turned up a few times. The chain joins TRBV27 to TRBJ1-5, with D unresolved. The germline CDR1 and CDR2 sequences are MNHEY and SMNVEV (reference sequence). Trimming shortened V by 0 bases and J by 2 bases, and 8 bases separated the two germline ends. The CDR3 is made up of 15 amino acids. The CDR3 sequence is CASSLSAAGNQPQHF. CDR3 DNA: TGTGCCAGCAGTTTATCGGCGGCAGGCAATCAGCCCCAGCATTTT.

The chain is built from TRBV28 and TRBJ1-5; TRBD1 aligns across 7 bases. The V and J ends lost 6 bases and 6 bases, in that order; junction bases with no gene match: 8. The CDR3 consists of 14 residues. Germline V lookup: CDR1 MDHEN, CDR2 SYDVKM. In DNA form, the CDR3 reads TGTGCCAGCAGCCAGAGACAGGGTGTTCAGCCCCAGCATTTT. It encodes CASSQRQGVQPQHF.

The V gene is TRBV28, the J gene TRBJ2-3; the match to TRBD1 covers 7 bases. J gave up 2 bases and V 4 bases, and 15 bases lay outside the gene matches. Germline values: CDR1 MDHEN, CDR2 SYDVKM. The CDR3 is 18 amino acids. The CDR3 here is CASSSSSGTAYHTDTQYF. DNA for the CDR3: TGTGCCAGCAGTTCCTCCTCCGGGACAGCGTATCACACAGATACGCAGTATTTT.

V gene TRBV11-1 combines with J gene TRBJ2-7, with unresolved D. In germline, CDR1 is SGHAT, CDR2 FQDESV (reference sequence). The CDR3 runs to 15 residues. The germline V and J ends were trimmed by 0 bases and 6 bases, with 15 bases remaining between them. CDR3: CASSLALLARGEQYF. The CDR3, as DNA: TGTGCCAGCAGCTTAGCGCTTTTAGCTCGCGGCGAGCAGTACTTC.

The V and J genes are TRBV9 and TRBJ2-2, with 9 bases fitting TRBD2. This CDR3 has 16 amino acids. V was pared by 0 bases and J by 3 bases, with 3 bases of the junction left unmatched. Germline V gives CDR1 SGDLS, CDR2 YYNGEE. Here the CDR3 reads CASSVGTSDYTGELFF. The DNA of the CDR3 is TGTGCCAGCAGCGTAGGGACTAGCGATTACACCGGGGAGCTGTTTTTT.

The genes are TRBV2 and TRBJ1-5, with D unclear. In germline, CDR1 is SNHLY, CDR2 FYNNEI. The CDR3 is 13 amino acids. Trimming left V 1 base short and J 7 bases short, with 8 bases between. In DNA form, the CDR3 reads TGTGCCAGCAGTGAAGGTTCGAGGCAGCCCCAGCATTTT. This sequence encodes CASSEGSRQPQHF.

The chain carries TRBV10-1 and TRBJ1-5, with 7 bases that match TRBD1. Germline CDR1 reads WNHNN; CDR2 reads SYGVQD (reference sequence). The length of the CDR3 is 13 residues. Trimming cost V 4 bases and J 7 bases; bases outside gene matches: 4. CDR3 protein: CASSGQGSQPQHF. The CDR3 DNA sequence: TGCGCCAGCAGTGGACAGGGAAGCCAGCCCCAGCATTTT.

This clone came up a few times. The rearrangement links TRBV5-8 to TRBJ1-1; 8 bases are shared with TRBD1. Germline CDR1 and CDR2: SGHTS and YDEGEE. The trim removed 4 bases at V and 3 bases at J, leaving 8 bases unmatched. This CDR3 has 15 amino acids. In DNA, the CDR3 is TGTGCCAGCAGCCTACAGGACAGGGTTTACACTGAAGCTTTCTTT. Encoded protein: CASSLQDRVYTEAFF. Full variable domain (missing parts from reference TRBV5-8 and TRBJ1-1): EAGVTQSPTHLIKTRGQQATLRCSPISGHTSVYWYQQALGLGLQFLLWYDEGEERNRGNFPPRFSGRQFPNYSSELNVNALELEDSALYLCASSLQDRVYTEAFFGQGTRLTVV.

J is TRBJ1-1 and V is TRBV9, with D tentatively TRBD1 (5 bases). Trimming removed 3 bases at V and 1 base at J, with 10 bases between. CDR3 size: 14 residues. Germline CDR1 is SGDLS and CDR2 is YYNGEE. CDR3 sequence: CASSAGGGNTEAFF. CDR3 bases: TGTGCCAGCAGCGCTGGGGGGGGGAACACTGAAGCTTTCTTT.

V is TRBV6-5 and J is TRBJ2-7; TRBD1 matches 7 bases. In germline, CDR1 is MNHEY, CDR2 SVGAGI. There are 11 residues in the CDR3. The V gene end was trimmed by 4 bases and the J gene end by 6 bases; junction bases not matched to a gene: 0. CDR3 sequence: CASSSGGEQYF. CDR3 coding DNA: TGTGCCAGCAGTTCAGGGGGCGAGCAGTACTTC.

V is TRBV27 and J is TRBJ1-4, with a possible D match to TRBD1 (6 bases). V was pared by 3 bases and J by 6 bases, with 11 bases between. The CDR3 runs 14 residues. Looked up from germline, CDR1 is MNHEY and CDR2 is SMNVEV (reference sequence). The CDR3 DNA reads TGTGCCAGCAGTTTCAGGGGCAGCGATGAAAAACTGTTTTTT. Protein product: CASSFRGSDEKLFF.

The chain combines TRBV5-4 with TRBJ1-1; D perhaps matches TRBD1 (5 bases). The CDR3 has 15 residues. Between the trimmed V and J ends, which lost 4 bases and 3 bases, there was a span of 16 bases. Germline V gives CDR1 SGHNT, CDR2 YYREEE (reference sequence). The CDR3 loop is CASSRDRGGYTEAFF. The CDR3 DNA follows: TGTGCCAGCAGCCGAGATCGGGGGGGGTACACTGAAGCTTTCTTT.

The V and J genes are TRBV4-2 and TRBJ1-4, with D possibly TRBD1 on 5 matching bases. In germline, CDR1 is LGHNA, CDR2 YNFKEQ. This CDR3 comprises 16 residues. The V gene lost 4 bases and the J gene lost 7 bases, with 19 bases spanning the gap. The CDR3 reads CASSPGPTGGGEKLFF. The CDR3 coding sequence is TGTGCCAGCAGCCCGGGACCAACGGGGGGAGGTGAAAAACTGTTTTTT.

V gene TRBV6-2 or TRBV6-3 combines with J gene TRBJ1-4; 8 nucleotides match TRBD1. The CDR3 runs 15 residues. In germline, CDR1 is MNHEY, CDR2 SVGEGT. J gave up 6 bases and V 6 bases, and 9 bases lay outside the gene matches. This CDR3 reads CASRYGQGRDEKLFF. DNA of the CDR3: TGTGCCAGCAGATACGGACAGGGCCGTGATGAAAAACTGTTTTTT.

The sample holds a few counts of this clone. The V and J genes are TRBV29-1 and TRBJ1-1, with TRBD1 matching over 9 bases. This CDR3 has 14 amino acids. CDR1 and CDR2 (germline): SQVTM, ANQGSEA. J gave up 5 bases and V 5 bases, and 9 bases lay outside the gene matches. CDR3 amino acids: CSVYPGTGITEAFF. The CDR3 DNA reads TGCAGCGTTTACCCCGGGACAGGGATAACTGAAGCTTTCTTT.

The chain couples TRBV25-1 to TRBJ1-4; no reliable D call. The CDR3 covers 13 residues. Trimming cost V 10 bases and J 6 bases, with 15 bases left between them. Germline-derived CDR1 and CDR2 are MGHDK and SYGVNS. This CDR3 is CATVVGRDEKLFF. In DNA form, the CDR3 reads TGTGCCACCGTCGTCGGGAGGGATGAAAAACTGTTTTTT. The full variable domain, its missing parts supplied by reference TRBV25-1 and TRBJ1-4, is EADIYQTPRYLVIGTGKKITLECSQTMGHDKMYWYQQDPGMELHLIHYSYGVNSTEKGDLSSESTVSRIRTEHFPLTLESARPSHTSQYLCATVVGRDEKLFFGSGTQLSVL.

The chain is built from TRBV14 and TRBJ1-1, with D possibly TRBD1 on 5 matching bases. The ends were cut back, 1 base at V and 6 bases at J, with 15 bases in the middle. This CDR3 contains 15 residues. Germline V gene sequence: CDR1 SGHDN, CDR2 FVKESK. Here the CDR3 DNA reads TGTGCCAGCAGCCAAGTTGGGGGGGTTATGGCTGAAGCTTTCTTT. Residues: CASSQVGGVMAEAFF.

The V gene is TRBV3-1 (or the pseudogene TRBV3-2), the J gene TRBJ2-1; TRBD2 agrees at 14 bases. With V trimmed by 3 bases and J by 5 bases, 9 bases remained unmatched. The germline V gene has CDR1 LGHDT and CDR2 YNNKEL (reference sequence). This CDR3 is built from 18 residues. The CDR3: CASSHFSRLAGGDNEQFF. The DNA for the CDR3 is TGTGCCAGCAGCCATTTCTCCCGACTAGCGGGGGGGGACAATGAGCAGTTCTTC.

J is TRBJ2-3 and V is TRBV19; D gene unclear. Trimming left V 6 bases short and J 2 bases short, with 9 bases between. Germline-derived CDR1 and CDR2 are LNHDA and SQIVND (reference sequence). CDR3 size: 13 residues. The CDR3 here is CASRSLPTDTQYF. DNA for the CDR3: TGTGCCAGTAGATCACTCCCCACAGATACGCAGTATTTT.

A few counts support this clone. The rearrangement uses TRBV6-5 and TRBJ2-1, with D possibly being TRBD2 (5 bases). The CDR3 spans 15 residues. Germline V gene data show CDR1 as MNHEY and CDR2 as SVGAGI. Trimming left V 4 bases short and J 2 bases short, with 12 bases between. CDR3 loop: CASSSLVGPYNEQFF. Written as DNA, the CDR3 is TGTGCCAGCAGTTCACTAGTTGGTCCCTACAATGAGCAGTTCTTC.

The chain employs TRBV28 and TRBJ2-4; D is ambiguous. V lost 5 bases, J lost 0 bases, and 11 bases lay in between. Germline CDR1 is MDHEN and CDR2 is SYDVKM. The CDR3 has 15 residues. Here the CDR3 reads CASSVQILAKNIQYF. In DNA form, the CDR3 reads TGTGCCAGCAGTGTGCAGATCCTAGCCAAAAACATTCAGTACTTC.

The J gene is TRBJ1-1, the V gene TRBV4-2; D is possibly TRBD1 (6 bases). The V gene's germline CDR1 is LGHNA and CDR2 YNFKEQ. V gave up 0 bases and J gave up 1 base, with 12 bases separating them. The CDR3 is made up of 16 amino acids. CDR3 protein: CASSQDGWTENTEAFF. Written as DNA, the CDR3 is TGTGCCAGCAGCCAAGATGGTTGGACAGAGAACACTGAAGCTTTCTTT.